This T cell receptor beta chain stems from a study of blood T cell repertoires in COVID-19. Whole-study context: Both acute and convalescent COVID-19 samples were obtained from the United States, Italy and Spain. T cells, B-cell-depleted T cells, or PBMCs supplied cDNA or gDNA.

In the authors' workflow: Amplifying reference gene primers gave estimates of nucleated cell counts. The table came from immunoSEQ multiplex PCR; TCRdb's copy has only in-frame clones and leaves some out. That table supplies the V and J calls and clone size; D and trimming were determined from the DNA. Among hundreds of thousands of clones listed, roughly 85% were seen once. Trimming cost V 4 bases and J 6 bases; bases outside gene matches: 9. This CDR3 is built from 16 residues. Germline V gene data show CDR1 as KGHDR and CDR2 as SFDVKD. This clone was observed a handful of times. J is TRBJ2-1 and V is TRBV24-1, with TRBD2 matching over 9 bases. The sequence derives from a human donor in a cohort sampled during active COVID-19. Input material: peripheral blood. The chain's CDR3 is CATSDPASGVVNEQFF. The DNA of the CDR3 is TGTGCCACCAGTGACCCCGCTAGCGGGGTAGTCAATGAGCAGTTCTTC.